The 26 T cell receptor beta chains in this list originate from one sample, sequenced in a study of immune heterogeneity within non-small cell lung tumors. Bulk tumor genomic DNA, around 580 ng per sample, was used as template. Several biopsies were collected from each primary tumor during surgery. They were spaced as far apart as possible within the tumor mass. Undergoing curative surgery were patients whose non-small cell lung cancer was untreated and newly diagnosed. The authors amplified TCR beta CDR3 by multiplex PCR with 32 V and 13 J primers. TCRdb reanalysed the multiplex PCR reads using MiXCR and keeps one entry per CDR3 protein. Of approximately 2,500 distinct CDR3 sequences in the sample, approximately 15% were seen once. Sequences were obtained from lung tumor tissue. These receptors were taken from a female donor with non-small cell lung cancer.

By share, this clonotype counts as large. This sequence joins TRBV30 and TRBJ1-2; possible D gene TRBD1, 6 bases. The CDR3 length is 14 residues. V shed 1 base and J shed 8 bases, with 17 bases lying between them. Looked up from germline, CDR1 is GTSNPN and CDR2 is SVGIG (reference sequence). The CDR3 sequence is CAWSGGAGELGYTF. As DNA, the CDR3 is TGTGCCTGGAGTGGTGGGGCAGGGGAGTTAGGCTACACCTTC.

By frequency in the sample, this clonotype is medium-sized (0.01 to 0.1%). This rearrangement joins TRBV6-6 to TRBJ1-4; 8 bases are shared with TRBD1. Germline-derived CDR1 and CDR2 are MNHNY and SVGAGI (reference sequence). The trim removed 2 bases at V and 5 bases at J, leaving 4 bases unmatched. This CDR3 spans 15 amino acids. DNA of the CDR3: TGTGCCAGCAGTTACACGACAGGGGAGAATGAAAAACTGTTTTTT. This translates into CASSYTTGENEKLFF.

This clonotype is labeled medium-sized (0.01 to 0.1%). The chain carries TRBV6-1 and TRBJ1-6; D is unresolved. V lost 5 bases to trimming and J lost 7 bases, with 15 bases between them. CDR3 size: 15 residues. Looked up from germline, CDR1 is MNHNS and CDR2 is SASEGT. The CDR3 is CASSFNYRVNSPLHF. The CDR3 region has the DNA TGTGCCAGCAGTTTCAACTATAGGGTGAATTCACCCCTCCACTTT.

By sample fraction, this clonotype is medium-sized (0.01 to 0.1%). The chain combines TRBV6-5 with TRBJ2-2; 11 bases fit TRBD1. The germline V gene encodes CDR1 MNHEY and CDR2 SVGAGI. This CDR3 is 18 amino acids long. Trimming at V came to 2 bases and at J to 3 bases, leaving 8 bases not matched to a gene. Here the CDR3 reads CASSYEGQGAPDTGELFF. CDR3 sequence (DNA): TGTGCCAGCAGTTACGAAGGACAGGGGGCCCCGGACACCGGGGAGCTGTTTTTT.

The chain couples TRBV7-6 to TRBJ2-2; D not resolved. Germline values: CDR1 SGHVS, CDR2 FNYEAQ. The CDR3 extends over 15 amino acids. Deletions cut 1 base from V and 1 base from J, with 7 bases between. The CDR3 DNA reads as TGTGCCAGCAGCTTAGATGCCGGGAACACCGGGGAGCTGTTTTTT. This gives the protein CASSLDAGNTGELFF.

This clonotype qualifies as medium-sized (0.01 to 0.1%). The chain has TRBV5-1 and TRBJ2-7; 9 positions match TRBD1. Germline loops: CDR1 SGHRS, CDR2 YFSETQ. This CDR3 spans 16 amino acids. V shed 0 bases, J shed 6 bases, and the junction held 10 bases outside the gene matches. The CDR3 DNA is TGCGCCAGCAGCTTGGTCCCGGGACAGGGATATGGCGAGCAGTACTTC. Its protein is CASSLVPGQGYGEQYF.

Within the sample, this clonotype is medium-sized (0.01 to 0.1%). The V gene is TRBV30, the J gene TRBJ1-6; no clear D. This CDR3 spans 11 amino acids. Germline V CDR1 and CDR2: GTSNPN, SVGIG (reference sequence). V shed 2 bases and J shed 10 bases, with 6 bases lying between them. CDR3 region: CAWSLGSPLHF. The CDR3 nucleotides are TGTGCCTGGAGTTTAGGGTCACCCCTCCACTTT. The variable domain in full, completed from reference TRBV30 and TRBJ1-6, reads SQTIHQWPATLVQPVGSPLSLECTVEGTSNPNLYWYRQAAGRGLQLLFYSVGIGQISSEVPQNLSASRPQDRQFILSSKKLLLSDSGFYLCAWSLGSPLHFGNGTRLTVT.

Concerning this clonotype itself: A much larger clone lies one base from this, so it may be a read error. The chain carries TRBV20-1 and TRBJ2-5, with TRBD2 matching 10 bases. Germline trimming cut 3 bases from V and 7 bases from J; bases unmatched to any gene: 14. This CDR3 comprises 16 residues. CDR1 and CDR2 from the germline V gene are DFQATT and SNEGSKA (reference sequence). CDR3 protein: CSASEDEASGSGTQYF. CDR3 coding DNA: TGCAGTGCTAGTGAAGACGAGGCTAGCGGGAGTGGGACCCAGTACTTC.

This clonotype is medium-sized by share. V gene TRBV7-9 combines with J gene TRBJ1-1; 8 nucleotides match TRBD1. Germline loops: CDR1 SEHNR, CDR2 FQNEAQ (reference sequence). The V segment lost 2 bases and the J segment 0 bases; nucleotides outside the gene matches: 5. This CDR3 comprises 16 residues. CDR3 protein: CASSLPWDRMNTEAFF. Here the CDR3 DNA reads TGTGCCAGCAGCTTACCCTGGGACAGGATGAACACTGAAGCTTTCTTT.

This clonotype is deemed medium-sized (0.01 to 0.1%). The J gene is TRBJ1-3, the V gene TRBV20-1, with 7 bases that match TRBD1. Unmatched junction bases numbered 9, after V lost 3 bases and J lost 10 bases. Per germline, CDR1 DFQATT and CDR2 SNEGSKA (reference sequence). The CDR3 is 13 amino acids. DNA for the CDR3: TGCAGTGCTAGTTGGGACAGTCGAGGGACCATATATTTT. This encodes CSASWDSRGTIYF.

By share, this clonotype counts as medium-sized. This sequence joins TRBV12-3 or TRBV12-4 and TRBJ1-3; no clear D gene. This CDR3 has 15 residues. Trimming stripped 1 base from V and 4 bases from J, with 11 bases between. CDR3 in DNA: TGTGCCAGCAGTTTAGGGTCGACTGTCGGAAACACCATATATTTT. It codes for CASSLGSTVGNTIYF.

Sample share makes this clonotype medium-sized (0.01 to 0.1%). CDR3 amino acids: CASSDSGRGGTGELFF. In DNA form, the CDR3 reads TGTGCCAGCTCCGATAGCGGCCGAGGCGGCACCGGGGAGCTGTTTTTT. This chain uses TRBV7-3 with TRBJ2-2; D may be TRBD2 (6 bases). The CDR3 is 16 amino acids. Germline V gives CDR1 SGHTA, CDR2 FQGTGA. With 8 bases removed from V and 4 bases from J, the gap between germline ends came to 20 bases.

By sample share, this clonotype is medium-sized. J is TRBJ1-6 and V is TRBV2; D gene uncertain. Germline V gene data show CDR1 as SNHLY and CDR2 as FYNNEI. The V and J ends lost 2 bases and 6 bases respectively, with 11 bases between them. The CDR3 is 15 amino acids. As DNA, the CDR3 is TGTGCCAGCAGTGAATGGGGTATAAGTAATTCACCCCTCCACTTT. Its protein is CASSEWGISNSPLHF.

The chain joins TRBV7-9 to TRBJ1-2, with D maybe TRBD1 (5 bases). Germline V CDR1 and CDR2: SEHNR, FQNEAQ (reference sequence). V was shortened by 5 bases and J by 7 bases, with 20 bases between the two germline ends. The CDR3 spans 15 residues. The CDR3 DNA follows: TGTGCCAGCAGCCAATCCAGAGTAAAGGGGACTGGCTACACCTTC. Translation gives CASSQSRVKGTGYTF.

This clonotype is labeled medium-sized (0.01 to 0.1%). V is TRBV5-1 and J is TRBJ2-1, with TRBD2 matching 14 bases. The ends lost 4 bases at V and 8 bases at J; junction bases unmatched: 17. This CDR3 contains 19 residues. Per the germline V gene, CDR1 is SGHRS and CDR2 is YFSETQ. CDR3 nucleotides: TGCGCCAGCAGCCGGCTTCCCGGGACTAGCGGGAGATCGTTCGATGAGCAGTTCTTC. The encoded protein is CASSRLPGTSGRSFDEQFF.

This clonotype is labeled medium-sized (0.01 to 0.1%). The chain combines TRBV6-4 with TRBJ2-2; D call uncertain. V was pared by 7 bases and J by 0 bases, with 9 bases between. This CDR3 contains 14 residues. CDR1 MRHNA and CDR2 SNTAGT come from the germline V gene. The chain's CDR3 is CASTAPTNTGELFF. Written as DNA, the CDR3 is TGTGCCAGCACCGCACCCACGAACACCGGGGAGCTGTTTTTT.

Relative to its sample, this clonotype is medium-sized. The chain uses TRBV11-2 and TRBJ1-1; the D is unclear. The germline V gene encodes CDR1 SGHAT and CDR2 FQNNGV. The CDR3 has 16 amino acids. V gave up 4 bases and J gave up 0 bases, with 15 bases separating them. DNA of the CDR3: TGTGCCAGCAGCTCCCCAAGGGCCAGTATGAACACTGAAGCTTTCTTT. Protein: CASSSPRASMNTEAFF.

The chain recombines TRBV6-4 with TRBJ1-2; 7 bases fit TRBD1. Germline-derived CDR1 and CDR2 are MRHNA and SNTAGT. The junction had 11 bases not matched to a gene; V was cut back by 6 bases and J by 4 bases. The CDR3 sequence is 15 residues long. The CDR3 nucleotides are TGTGCCAGCAGCGCCGAACCGGGACAGAGCTATGGCTACACCTTC. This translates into CASSAEPGQSYGYTF.

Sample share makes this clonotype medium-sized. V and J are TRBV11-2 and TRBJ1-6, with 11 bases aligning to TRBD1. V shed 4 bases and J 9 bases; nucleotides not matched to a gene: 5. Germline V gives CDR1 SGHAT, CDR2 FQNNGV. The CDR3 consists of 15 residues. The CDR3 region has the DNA TGTGCCAGCAGCTACTCCGGGACAGGGGGTTCACCCCTCCACTTT. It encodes CASSYSGTGGSPLHF.

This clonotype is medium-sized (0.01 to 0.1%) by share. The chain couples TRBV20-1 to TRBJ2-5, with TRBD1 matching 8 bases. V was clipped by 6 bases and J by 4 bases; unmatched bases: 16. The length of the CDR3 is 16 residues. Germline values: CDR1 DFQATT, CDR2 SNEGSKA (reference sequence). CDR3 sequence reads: CSAWWTGNAIGETQYF. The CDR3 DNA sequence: TGCAGTGCCTGGTGGACAGGGAATGCGATAGGAGAGACCCAGTACTTC.

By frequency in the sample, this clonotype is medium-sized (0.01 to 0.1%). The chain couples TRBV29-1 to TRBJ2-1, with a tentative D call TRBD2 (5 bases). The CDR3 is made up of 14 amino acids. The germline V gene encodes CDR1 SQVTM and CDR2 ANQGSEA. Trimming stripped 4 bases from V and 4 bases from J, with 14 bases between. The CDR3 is CSVGFLAGYNEQFF. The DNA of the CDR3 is TGCAGCGTTGGATTCTTGGCGGGTTACAATGAGCAGTTCTTC.

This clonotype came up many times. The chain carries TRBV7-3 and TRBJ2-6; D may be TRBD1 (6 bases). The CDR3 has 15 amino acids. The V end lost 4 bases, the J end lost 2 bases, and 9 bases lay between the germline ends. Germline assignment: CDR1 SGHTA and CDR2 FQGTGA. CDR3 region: CASSSQGTGANVLTF. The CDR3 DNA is TGTGCCAGCAGCTCCCAGGGGACTGGGGCCAACGTCCTGACTTTC.

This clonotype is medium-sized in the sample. The CDR3 DNA sequence: TGTGCCAGCAGTTACGGACAGGGGACTGAAGCTTTCTTT. It translates to CASSYGQGTEAFF. The chain uses TRBV6-1 and TRBJ1-1, with TRBD1 matching over 9 bases. The CDR3 consists of 13 residues. Germline CDR1 reads MNHNS; CDR2 reads SASEGT. After removal of 5 bases from V and 5 bases from J, the junction contained 3 bases not matched to a gene.

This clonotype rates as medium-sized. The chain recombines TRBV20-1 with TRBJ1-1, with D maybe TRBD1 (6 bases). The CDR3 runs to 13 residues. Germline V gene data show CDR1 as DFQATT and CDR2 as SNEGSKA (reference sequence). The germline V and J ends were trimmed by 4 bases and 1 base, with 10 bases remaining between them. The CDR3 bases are TGCAGTGCTATGGAGGGGGGGAACACTGAAGCTTTCTTT. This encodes CSAMEGGNTEAFF.

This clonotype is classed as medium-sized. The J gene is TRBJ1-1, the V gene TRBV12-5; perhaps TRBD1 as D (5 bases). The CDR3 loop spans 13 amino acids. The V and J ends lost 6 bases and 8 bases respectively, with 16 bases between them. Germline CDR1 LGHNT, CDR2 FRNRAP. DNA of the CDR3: TGTGCTAGTGGAAGGGACGTAACCGGCGAAGCTTTCTTT. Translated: CASGRDVTGEAFF.

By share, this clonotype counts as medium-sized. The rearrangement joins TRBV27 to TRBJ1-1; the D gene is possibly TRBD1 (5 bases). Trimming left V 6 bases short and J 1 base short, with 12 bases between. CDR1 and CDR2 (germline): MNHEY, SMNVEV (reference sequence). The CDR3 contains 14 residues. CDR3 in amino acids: CASRSWGENTEAFF. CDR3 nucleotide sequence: TGTGCCAGCAGGTCTTGGGGGGAGAACACTGAAGCTTTCTTT.